The T cell receptor (beta chain) described here comes from a study of neoadjuvant anti-PD-1 for oral cavity cancer. Background on the study: Non-progressing patients received a fourth nivolumab dose near day 43, then surgery on days 50-56.

With regard to this clone: As yet, its antigen is unknown.

Measured with immunoSEQ multiplex PCR; TCRdb has only the in-frame clones, and not every one. The sample lists 25,000 to 40,000 clones; about 80% were seen once. The germline V and J ends were trimmed by 11 bases and 6 bases, with 22 bases remaining between them. Germline loops: CDR1 MNHNY, CDR2 SVGAGI (reference sequence). The CDR3 has 14 residues. Study-wide results and caveats: Higher pretreatment Treg/Th17 ratios tracked higher pretreatment blood clonality.

Time point specified: after neoadjuvant nivolumab, at surgical resection. Cohort: HPV-negative, locally advanced oral cavity squamous cell carcinoma patients. The receptor's source is a person between 40 and 80 years old with oral cavity squamous cell carcinoma. The J gene is TRBJ1-2, the V gene TRBV6-6, with a weak D call TRBD1 (5 bases). The material was PBMCs, obtained after nivolumab (anti-PD-1) treatment. The CDR3 loop reads CAVSDWGRGDGYTF. The CDR3 coding sequence is TGTGCCGTGTCCGACTGGGGGAGAGGAGATGGCTACACCTTC.